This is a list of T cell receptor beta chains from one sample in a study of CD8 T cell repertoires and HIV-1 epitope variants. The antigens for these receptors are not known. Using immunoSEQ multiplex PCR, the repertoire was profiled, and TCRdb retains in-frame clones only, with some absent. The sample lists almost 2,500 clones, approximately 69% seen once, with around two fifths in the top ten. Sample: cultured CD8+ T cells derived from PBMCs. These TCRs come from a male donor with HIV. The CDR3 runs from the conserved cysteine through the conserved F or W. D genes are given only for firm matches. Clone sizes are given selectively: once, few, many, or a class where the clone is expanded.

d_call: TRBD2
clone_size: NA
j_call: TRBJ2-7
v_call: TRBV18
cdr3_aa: CASSPGTSGYEQYF
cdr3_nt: TGTGCCAGCTCACCCGGGACTAGCGGTTACGAGCAGTACTTC

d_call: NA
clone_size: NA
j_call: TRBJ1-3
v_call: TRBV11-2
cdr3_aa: CASRPNSYRETGNTIYF
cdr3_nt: TGTGCCAGCAGACCAAATTCCTACAGGGAGACTGGAAACACCATATATTTT

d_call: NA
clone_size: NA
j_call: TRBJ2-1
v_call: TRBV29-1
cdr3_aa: CSVEDVFGGASYNEQFF
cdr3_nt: TGCAGCGTTGAAGATGTTTTCGGGGGTGCGTCCTACAATGAGCAGTTCTTC

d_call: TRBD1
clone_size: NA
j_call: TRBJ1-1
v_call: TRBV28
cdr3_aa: CASSPIGTGEAFF
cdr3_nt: TGTGCCAGCAGTCCCATTGGGACAGGAGAAGCTTTCTTT

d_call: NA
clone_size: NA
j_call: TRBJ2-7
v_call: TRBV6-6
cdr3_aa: CASSYSEGFPYEQYF
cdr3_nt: TGTGCCAGCAGTTACTCAGAGGGATTCCCCTACGAGCAGTACTTC

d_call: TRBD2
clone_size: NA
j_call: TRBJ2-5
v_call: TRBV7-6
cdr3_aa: CASSLASGAGGLETQYF
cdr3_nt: TGTGCCAGCAGCTTAGCCTCGGGAGCGGGAGGTCTGGAGACCCAGTACTTC

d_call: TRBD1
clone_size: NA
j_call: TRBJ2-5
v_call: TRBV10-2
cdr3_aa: CASLGTGVLGETQYF
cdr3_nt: TGCGCCAGTCTCGGGACAGGGGTATTGGGAGAGACCCAGTACTTC

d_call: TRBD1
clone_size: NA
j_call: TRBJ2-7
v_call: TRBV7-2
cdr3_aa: CASSLVGQGAYEQYF
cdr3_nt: TGTGCCAGCAGCTTAGTCGGACAGGGCGCCTACGAGCAGTACTTC

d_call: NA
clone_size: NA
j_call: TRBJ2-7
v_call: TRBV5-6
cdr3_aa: CASSSDRSYEQYF
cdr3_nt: TGTGCCAGCAGCAGCGACAGGAGTTACGAGCAGTACTTC

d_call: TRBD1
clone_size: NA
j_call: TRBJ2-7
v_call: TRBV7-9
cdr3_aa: CASNPGQGPYEQYF
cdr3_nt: TGTGCCAGCAACCCGGGACAGGGACCTTACGAGCAGTACTTC

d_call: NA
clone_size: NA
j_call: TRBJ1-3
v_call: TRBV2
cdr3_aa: CASPYRDSGNTIYF
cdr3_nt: TGTGCCAGCCCTTACAGGGACTCTGGAAACACCATATATTTT

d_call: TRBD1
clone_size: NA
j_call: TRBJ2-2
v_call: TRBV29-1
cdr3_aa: CSCQDRDAGELFF
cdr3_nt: TGCAGCTGTCAAGACAGGGACGCCGGGGAGCTGTTTTTT

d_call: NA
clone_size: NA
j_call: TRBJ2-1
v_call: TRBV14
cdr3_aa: CASSPLQGRVYNEQFF
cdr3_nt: TGTGCCAGCAGCCCTCTTCAGGGGAGGGTATACAATGAGCAGTTCTTC

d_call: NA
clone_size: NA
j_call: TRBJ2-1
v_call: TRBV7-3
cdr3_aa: CASSSTDNEQFF
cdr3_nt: TGTGCCAGCAGCTCGACGGACAATGAGCAGTTCTTC

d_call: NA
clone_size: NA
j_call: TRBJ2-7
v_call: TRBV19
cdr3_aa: CASSIAGDTLYEQYF
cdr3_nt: TGTGCCAGTAGTATAGCTGGGGACACCCTATACGAGCAGTACTTC

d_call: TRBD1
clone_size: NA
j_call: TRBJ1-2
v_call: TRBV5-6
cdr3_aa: CASSLGDSVWGYTF
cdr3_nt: TGTGCCAGCAGCTTGGGGGACAGCGTTTGGGGCTACACCTTC

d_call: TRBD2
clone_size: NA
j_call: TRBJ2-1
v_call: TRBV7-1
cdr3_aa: CASRLSGSLYNEQFF
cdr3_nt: TGTGCCAGCAGGTTGAGCGGGAGCCTCTACAATGAGCAGTTCTTC

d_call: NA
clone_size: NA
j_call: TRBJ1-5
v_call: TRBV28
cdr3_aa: CASSLEGWGNQPQHF
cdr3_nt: TGTGCCAGCAGTTTGGAGGGCTGGGGCAATCAGCCCCAGCATTTT

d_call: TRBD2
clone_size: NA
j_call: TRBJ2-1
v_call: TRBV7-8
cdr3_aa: CASSSPSGRDYNEQFF
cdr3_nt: TGTGCCAGCAGCTCACCTAGCGGGAGGGACTACAATGAGCAGTTCTTC

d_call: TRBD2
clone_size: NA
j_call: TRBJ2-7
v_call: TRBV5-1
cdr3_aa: CASSLNGGSSYEQYF
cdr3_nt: TGCGCCAGCAGCTTGAACGGGGGGAGCTCCTACGAGCAGTACTTC

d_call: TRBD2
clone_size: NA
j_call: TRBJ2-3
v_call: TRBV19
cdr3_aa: CASSIVAGAVDTQYF
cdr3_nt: TGTGCCAGTAGTATAGTAGCGGGAGCAGTAGATACGCAGTATTTT

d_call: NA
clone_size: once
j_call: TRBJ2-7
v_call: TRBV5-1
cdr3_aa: CASSLVRFYEQYF
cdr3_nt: TGCGCCAGCAGCTTGGTCAGATTCTACGAGCAGTACTTC

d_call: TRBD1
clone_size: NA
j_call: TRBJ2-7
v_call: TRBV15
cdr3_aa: CATSDGTGGIGEQYF
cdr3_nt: TGTGCCACCAGCGATGGGACAGGTGGCATTGGCGAGCAGTACTTC

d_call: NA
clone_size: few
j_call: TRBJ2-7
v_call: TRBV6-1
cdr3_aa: CASSEATAYEQYF
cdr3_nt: TGTGCCAGCAGTGAAGCGACCGCATACGAGCAGTACTTC

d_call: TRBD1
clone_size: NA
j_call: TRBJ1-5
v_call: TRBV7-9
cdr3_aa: CASSEIPGGDGNQPQHF
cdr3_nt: TGTGCCAGCAGCGAAATTCCAGGGGGCGACGGCAATCAGCCCCAGCATTTT